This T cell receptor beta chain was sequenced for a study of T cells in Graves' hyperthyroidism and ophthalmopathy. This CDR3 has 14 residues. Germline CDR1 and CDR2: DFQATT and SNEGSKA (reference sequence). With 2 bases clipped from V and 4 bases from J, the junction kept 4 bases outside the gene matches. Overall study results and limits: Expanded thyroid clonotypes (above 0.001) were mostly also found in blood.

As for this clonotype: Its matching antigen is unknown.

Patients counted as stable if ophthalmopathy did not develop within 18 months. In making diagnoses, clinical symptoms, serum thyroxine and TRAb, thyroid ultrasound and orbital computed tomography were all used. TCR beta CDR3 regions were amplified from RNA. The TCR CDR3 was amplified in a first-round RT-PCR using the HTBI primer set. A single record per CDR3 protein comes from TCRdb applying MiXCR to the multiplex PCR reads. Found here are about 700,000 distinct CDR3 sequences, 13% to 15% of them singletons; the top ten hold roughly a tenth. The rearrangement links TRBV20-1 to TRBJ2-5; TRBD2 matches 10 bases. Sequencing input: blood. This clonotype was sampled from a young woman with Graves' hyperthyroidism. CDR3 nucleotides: TGCAGTGCTAGACTAGCGGGAGTTGGAGAGACCCAGTACTTC. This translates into CSARLAGVGETQYF.